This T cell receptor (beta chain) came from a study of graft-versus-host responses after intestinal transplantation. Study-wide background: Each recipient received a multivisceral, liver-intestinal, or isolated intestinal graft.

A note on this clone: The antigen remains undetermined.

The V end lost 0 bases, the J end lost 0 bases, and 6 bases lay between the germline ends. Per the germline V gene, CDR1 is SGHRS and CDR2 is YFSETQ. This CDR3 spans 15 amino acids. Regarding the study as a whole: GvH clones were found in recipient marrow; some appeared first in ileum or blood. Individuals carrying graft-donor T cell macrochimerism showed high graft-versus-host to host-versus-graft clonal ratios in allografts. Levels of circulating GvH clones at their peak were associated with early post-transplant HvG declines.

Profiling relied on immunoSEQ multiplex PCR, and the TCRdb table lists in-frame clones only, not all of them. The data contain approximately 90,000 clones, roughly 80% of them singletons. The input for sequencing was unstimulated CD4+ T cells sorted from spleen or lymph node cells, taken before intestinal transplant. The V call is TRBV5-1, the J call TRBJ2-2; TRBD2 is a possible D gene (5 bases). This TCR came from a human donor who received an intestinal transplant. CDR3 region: CASSLGGSNTGELFF. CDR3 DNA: TGCGCCAGCAGCTTGGGCGGGTCGAACACCGGGGAGCTGTTTTTT.